This passage covers 30 T cell receptor beta chains from one sample sequenced in a study of shared clonotypes between healthy human individuals. Data came from immunoSEQ multiplex PCR; TCRdb stores just in-frame clones and leaves some out. The data contain around 1.6 million clones, around 98% of them singletons. Sequencing was carried out using naive CD4+ T cells sorted from blood. Subset noted: CD45RA+ positively selected. Source of these receptors: a young man in good health.

V gene TRBV28 combines with J gene TRBJ2-1; weak D call: TRBD1 (6 bases). Trimming pared 6 bases from V and 15 bases from J, leaving 15 bases between. This CDR3 spans 11 amino acids. CDR1 and CDR2 from the germline V gene are MDHEN and SYDVKM. The CDR3 sequence is CASRRQGMTFF. Here the CDR3 DNA reads TGTGCCAGCAGACGCCAGGGGATGACGTTCTTC.

The chain carries TRBV5-5 and TRBJ2-3; TRBD1 matches 7 bases. V shed 3 bases, J shed 0 bases, and the junction held 4 bases outside the gene matches. Germline V gene lookup returns CDR1 SGHKS and CDR2 YYEKEE (reference sequence). The CDR3 sequence is 15 residues long. Here the CDR3 DNA reads TGTGCCAGCAGCTCAATGACAGGGAGCACAGATACGCAGTATTTT. Its translation: CASSSMTGSTDTQYF.

This clone occurred once. Within the sample, other DNA sequences also encode this same CDR3. The genes are TRBV2 and TRBJ2-2; D is undetermined. Trimming removed 7 bases at V and 4 bases at J, with 4 bases between. The germline V gene has CDR1 SNHLY and CDR2 FYNNEI. The CDR3 spans 11 residues. The CDR3 DNA follows: TGTGCCAGCAAGGGCACCGGGGAGCTGTTTTTT. Its translation is CASKGTGELFF.

The chain couples TRBV6-6 to TRBJ1-1; D is unresolved. CDR1 MNHNY and CDR2 SVGAGI come from the germline V gene (reference sequence). V was shortened by 2 bases and J by 6 bases, with 13 bases between the two germline ends. The CDR3 has 14 residues. The CDR3 protein is CASSYNHDAAEAFF. CDR3 nucleotides: TGTGCCAGCAGTTACAACCACGATGCGGCTGAAGCTTTCTTT.

V gene TRBV27 combines with J gene TRBJ2-3; possibly TRBD1 or TRBD2 for D (5 bases each). The CDR3 runs to 13 residues. CDR1 and CDR2 from the germline V gene are MNHEY and SMNVEV (reference sequence). Trimming cost V 7 bases and J 3 bases, with 11 bases left between them. CDR3 in DNA: TGTGCCAGCACTACTTGGGGGACAGATACGCAGTATTTT. Encoded protein: CASTTWGTDTQYF.

This rearrangement joins TRBV27 to TRBJ2-7; TRBD2 matches 13 bases. The germline gives CDR1 MNHEY, CDR2 SMNVEV (reference sequence). This CDR3 has 14 amino acids. V was clipped by 2 bases and J by 6 bases; unmatched bases: 1. The CDR3 protein is CASSLGLAGAEQYF. The CDR3 bases are TGTGCCAGCAGTTTAGGACTAGCGGGAGCCGAGCAGTACTTC.

In regard to this clone: The identical CDR3 is also encoded by other nucleotide sequences in the sample. This sequence joins TRBV28 and TRBJ2-1; 8 nucleotides match TRBD2. Per germline, CDR1 MDHEN and CDR2 SYDVKM. After removal of 7 bases from V and 1 base from J, the junction contained 3 bases not matched to a gene. The CDR3 has 14 amino acids. The CDR3 spells CASIPSGSYNEQFF. The CDR3 nucleotides read TGTGCCAGCATTCCTAGCGGGTCCTACAATGAGCAGTTCTTC. The variable domain in full, with the rest retrieved from reference TRBV28 and TRBJ2-1, is DVKVTQSSRYLVKRTGEKVFLECVQDMDHENMFWYRQDPGLGLRLIYFSYDVKMKEKGDIPEGYSVSREKKERFSLILESASTNQTSMYLCASIPSGSYNEQFFGPGTRLTVL.

This rearrangement joins TRBV28 to TRBJ1-4, with TRBD1 matching over 8 bases. Per germline, CDR1 MDHEN and CDR2 SYDVKM. V trimming: 6 bases; J trimming: 6 bases; junction bases outside the gene matches: 12. CDR3 size: 16 residues. The CDR3 DNA reads as TGTGCCAGCAGCCGAGATTTATGGACAGGGTATGAAAAACTGTTTTTT. It specifies CASSRDLWTGYEKLFF.

The rearrangement joins TRBV28 to TRBJ2-7; the D gene could be TRBD1 or TRBD2 (5 bases each). With 3 bases removed from V and 9 bases from J, the gap between germline ends came to 9 bases. Looked up from germline, CDR1 is MDHEN and CDR2 is SYDVKM. The length of the CDR3 is 11 residues. The chain's CDR3 is CASSLSGPQYF. CDR3 in DNA: TGTGCCAGCAGTTTGTCGGGACCGCAGTACTTC.

This sequence joins TRBV5-1 and TRBJ2-1, with 7 bases identical to TRBD2. J lost 0 bases, V lost 4 bases, and 7 bases had no gene match. Per the germline V gene, CDR1 is SGHRS and CDR2 is YFSETQ. This CDR3 region has 16 residues. The CDR3 sequence: CASSKRSGISYNEQFF. The CDR3 nucleotides are TGCGCCAGCAGCAAGAGGAGCGGGATCTCCTACAATGAGCAGTTCTTC.

CDR3 protein: CASSVRTGNYEQYF. For the CDR3, the DNA is TGTGCCAGCAGCGTGAGGACAGGGAACTACGAGCAGTACTTC. The chain employs TRBV9 and TRBJ2-7; 8 positions match TRBD1. The CDR3 is made up of 14 amino acids. CDR1 and CDR2 (germline): SGDLS, YYNGEE. J gave up 3 bases and V 2 bases, and 4 bases lay outside the gene matches.

V gene TRBV6-1 combines with J gene TRBJ2-4, with 7 bases identical to TRBD1. Germline V gives CDR1 MNHNS, CDR2 SASEGT. J gave up 8 bases and V 4 bases, and 8 bases lay outside the gene matches. The CDR3 runs to 14 residues. Written as DNA, the CDR3 is TGTGCCAGCAGTGCGGTCGACAGGGTGGACATTCAGTACTTC. Translation: CASSAVDRVDIQYF.

This rearrangement joins TRBV28 to TRBJ2-2; 9 bases are shared with TRBD2. The J segment lost 5 bases and the V segment lost 6 bases, leaving 4 bases of the junction unmatched. The V gene's germline CDR1 is MDHEN and CDR2 SYDVKM. CDR3 length equals 14 residues. The CDR3 region is CASRLAGRTGELFF. The CDR3 DNA reads as TGTGCCAGCAGGCTAGCGGGACGGACCGGGGAGCTGTTTTTT.

V gene TRBV28 combines with J gene TRBJ2-1; D gene ambiguous. Germline V gene data show CDR1 as MDHEN and CDR2 as SYDVKM. The CDR3 loop spans 12 amino acids. Trimming took 1 base from V and 6 from J, leaving 4 bases between them. The DNA for the CDR3 is TGTGCCAGCAGTTTATACTTCAATGAGCAGTTCTTC. This codes for CASSLYFNEQFF.

This sequence joins TRBV6-6 and TRBJ2-7; D gene uncertain. The CDR3 is 16 amino acids. V gave up 7 bases and J gave up 3 bases, with 22 bases separating them. The germline gives CDR1 MNHNY, CDR2 SVGAGI (reference sequence). The CDR3 sequence is CASTSPVGTVFYEQYF. The CDR3 coding sequence is TGTGCCAGCACCTCCCCGGTAGGAACAGTTTTCTACGAGCAGTACTTC.

The J gene is TRBJ2-7, the V gene TRBV2; 8 bases align to TRBD1. This CDR3 is built from 15 residues. From germline, CDR1 is SNHLY and CDR2 FYNNEI. Unmatched junction bases numbered 12, after V lost 7 bases and J lost 4 bases. CDR3 nucleotide sequence: TGTGCCAGCAAAAAGTTAGGACAGGGTGTTTACGAGCAGTACTTC. This encodes CASKKLGQGVYEQYF. Supplemented by reference TRBV2 and TRBJ2-7, the full variable domain reads EPEVTQTPSHQVTQMGQEVILRCVPISNHLYFYWYRQILGQKVEFLVSFYNNEISEKSEIFDDQFSVERPDGSNFTLKIRSTKLEDSAMYFCASKKLGQGVYEQYFGPGTRLTVT.

Here the CDR3 reads CAIQRSGNHEQYF. In DNA form, the CDR3 reads TGTGCCATTCAGAGATCAGGGAACCACGAGCAGTACTTC. This chain links TRBV10-3 with TRBJ2-7; D might be TRBD1 (5 bases). With 9 bases removed from V and 5 bases from J, the gap between germline ends came to 17 bases. CDR1 is ENHRY and CDR2 is SYGVKD in the germline V gene. The CDR3 totals 13 residues.

This CDR3 is CASSLLAASYNEQFF. The DNA of the CDR3 is TGTGCCAGCAGCCTTCTAGCGGCCTCCTACAATGAGCAGTTCTTC. The chain uses TRBV27 and TRBJ2-1; 7 bases are a match to TRBD2. Trimming removed 6 bases from V and 0 bases from J; junction bases left unmatched: 5. In germline, CDR1 is MNHEY, CDR2 SMNVEV (reference sequence). The CDR3 runs to 15 residues.

As to this clone: An end of the junction does not agree with germline; a read error may underlie this. V gene TRBV7-7 combines with J gene TRBJ2-2; possibly TRBD2 for D (5 bases). The length of the CDR3 is 15 residues. Germline CDR1 SSHAT, CDR2 FNYEAQ (reference sequence). The CDR3: CASSLDGRAPGELFF. CDR3 in DNA: TGTGCTAGCAGCTTAGATGGGAGAGCCCCCGGGGAGCTGTTTTTT.

The chain carries TRBV9 and TRBJ2-2; D is unclear. Germline V CDR1 and CDR2: SGDLS, YYNGEE. The V gene lost 4 bases and the J gene lost 7 bases, with 8 bases spanning the gap. The CDR3 has 12 residues. CDR3 amino acids: CASSLVHGELFF. Written as DNA, the CDR3 is TGTGCCAGCAGCCTTGTCCACGGGGAGCTGTTTTTT.

This clone was recorded only once. CDR3 DNA: TGCGCCAGCAATTTGGGGCTAGCGGGAGAAGAGACCCAGTACTTC. Amino acids: CASNLGLAGEETQYF. The rearrangement links TRBV5-1 to TRBJ2-5; TRBD2 aligns across 10 bases. V was clipped by 6 bases and J by 3 bases; unmatched bases: 8. The germline gives CDR1 SGHRS, CDR2 YFSETQ. The CDR3 has 15 residues.

The chain employs TRBV5-1 and TRBJ2-2; D unresolved. CDR3 length: 14 residues. Per the germline V gene, CDR1 is SGHRS and CDR2 is YFSETQ. With 2 bases removed from V and 3 bases from J, the gap between germline ends came to 8 bases. DNA for the CDR3: TGCGCCAGCAGCTTACTGACCGACACCGGGGAGCTGTTTTTT. It codes for CASSLLTDTGELFF.

The DNA of the CDR3 is TGTGCCAGCAGCCTAACGGGGGTTCCTACCTACGAGCAGTACTTC. Translated: CASSLTGVPTYEQYF. The V call is TRBV7-9, the J call TRBJ2-7, with D perhaps TRBD2 (6 bases). The V end lost 5 bases, the J end lost 2 bases, and 16 bases lay between the germline ends. The CDR3 has 15 amino acids. The germline CDR1 and CDR2 sequences are SEHNR and FQNEAQ (reference sequence).

The gene calls are TRBV5-1 and TRBJ1-2; D might be TRBD1 (5 bases). The V end was cut by 0 bases, the J end by 8 bases, with 17 bases between. Germline loops: CDR1 SGHRS, CDR2 YFSETQ. CDR3 size: 15 residues. The DNA for the CDR3 is TGCGCCAGCAGCTTGGATCCCCCGGACATTAACGGCTACACCTTC. It yields the protein CASSLDPPDINGYTF.

The V gene is TRBV5-4, the J gene TRBJ1-3; D is ambiguous. V lost 1 base, J lost 3 bases, and 11 bases lay in between. Germline V CDR1 and CDR2: SGHNT, YYREEE (reference sequence). CDR3 length equals 15 residues. Here the CDR3 reads CASSLFGSYGNTIYF. The CDR3 region has the DNA TGTGCCAGCAGCTTGTTCGGCAGTTATGGAAACACCATATATTTT.

This chain uses TRBV5-5 with TRBJ2-2; the match to TRBD2 covers 11 bases. The CDR3 contains 18 residues. V dropped 4 bases and J dropped 0; count of bases not matched to a gene: 8. CDR1 is SGHKS, CDR2 YYEKEE, per germline (reference sequence). The CDR3 DNA sequence: TGTGCCAGCAGCCAAAGACTAGCGGGGTTCGCGAACACCGGGGAGCTGTTTTTT. Its protein product is CASSQRLAGFANTGELFF.

The chain joins TRBV7-9 to TRBJ2-2, with 12 bases aligning to TRBD2. The CDR3 runs 19 residues. Germline CDR1 SEHNR, CDR2 FQNEAQ (reference sequence). V trimming: 4 bases; J trimming: 0 bases; junction bases outside the gene matches: 9. Here the CDR3 reads CASSSKTSGRTSNTGELFF. The DNA for the CDR3 is TGTGCCAGCAGCTCCAAAACTAGCGGGAGGACCTCGAACACCGGGGAGCTGTTTTTT.

V gene TRBV5-1 combines with J gene TRBJ2-5; TRBD2 agrees at 12 bases. Germline lookup yields CDR1 SGHRS and CDR2 YFSETQ. The CDR3 is 15 amino acids. V trimming: 6 bases; J trimming: 4 bases; junction bases outside the gene matches: 7. Written as DNA, the CDR3 is TGCGCCAGCACCTATCTAGCGGGAGGGCCAGAGACCCAGTACTTC. Translating gives CASTYLAGGPETQYF.

This chain links TRBV18 with TRBJ2-1; D is tentatively TRBD1 or TRBD2 (7 bases each). In germline, CDR1 is KGHSH, CDR2 LQKENI. Trimming took off 3 bases at V and 9 bases at J, with 18 bases between the two ends. The length of the CDR3 is 15 residues. The CDR3 region is CASSPAAGGEGEQFF. Written as DNA, the CDR3 is TGTGCCAGCTCACCGGCAGCAGGGGGGGAAGGTGAGCAGTTCTTC.

V gene TRBV9 combines with J gene TRBJ2-2; the match to TRBD2 covers 10 bases. The CDR3 runs to 16 residues. The germline V gene has CDR1 SGDLS and CDR2 YYNGEE. The V segment lost 4 bases and the J segment 5 bases; nucleotides outside the gene matches: 8. DNA of the CDR3: TGTGCCAGCAGCACTCCGGGACTAGCGATGACCGGGGAGCTGTTTTTT. Its protein product is CASSTPGLAMTGELFF.